The T cell receptor beta chain described here comes from a study of blood T cells in healthy people across ages. Points from the study as a whole: Naive CD4+ cells and diversity were both higher in long-lived donors than in aged donors. While age rose, TCR beta diversity per million T cells dropped in a roughly linear way.

Individuals who donated were healthy Caucasians from Russia aged about 6 to 100. Each individual donor underwent a draw of ten milliliters of peripheral blood. Trimming pared 5 bases from V and 3 bases from J, leaving 10 bases between. This CDR3 is 13 amino acids long. As concerns this clonotype: Its specificity is not known.

For the second PCR, which ran for about 7 to 11 cycles, a sample-barcoded 5' primer and a J-beta primer mix were used. One entry per CDR3 protein results from TCRdb running MiXCR on the 5' RACE reads. The sample lists 2 million or so distinct CDR3 sequences; 49% were seen once. The sequence was collected from a woman in her 40s in good health. Sequencing input: blood. The chain couples TRBV12-3 or TRBV12-4 to TRBJ1-2, with a tentative D call TRBD1 (5 bases). CDR3 loop: CASSAQGHYGYTF. CDR3 DNA: TGTGCCAGCAGTGCCCAGGGCCACTATGGCTACACCTTC.